A selection of T cell receptor beta chains follows, all from one sample in a study of blood T cell repertoires in COVID-19. Clones were read by immunoSEQ multiplex PCR, and TCRdb kept only the in-frame ones, dropping some. The table has about 120,000 clones, approximately 80% seen once. The specimen sequenced was peripheral blood. The receptors here all came from a man between 40 and 49 years old with active or convalescent COVID-19. CDR3s include the opening cysteine and the closing phenylalanine or tryptophan. D genes are given only for firm matches. Clone size, where shown, is once, few, many, or a class for clones that have expanded.

clone size: few; V gene: TRBV24-1; D gene: TRBD1; J gene: TRBJ1-2; CDR3 DNA: TGTGCCACCAGTGATCAAAATAACAGGGGTGGCTACACCTTC; CDR3 protein: CATSDQNNRGGYTF
clone size: NA; V gene: TRBV4-1; D gene: TRBD1; J gene: TRBJ1-4; CDR3 DNA: TGCGCCAGCAGCCAAGACTATAGTACAGGGGCCCGGAGTGAAAAACTGTTTTTT; CDR3 protein: CASSQDYSTGARSEKLFF
clone size: NA; V gene: TRBV5-1; D gene: TRBD1; J gene: TRBJ2-7; CDR3 DNA: TGCGCCAGCAGCCTCGGACAGGGTGGCGAGCAGTACTTC; CDR3 protein: CASSLGQGGEQYF
clone size: NA; V gene: TRBV28; D gene: NA; J gene: TRBJ1-1; CDR3 DNA: TGTGCCAGCAGTCTACAGGGAACTGAAGCTTTCTTT; CDR3 protein: CASSLQGTEAFF
clone size: NA; V gene: TRBV10-3; D gene: TRBD2; J gene: TRBJ2-1; CDR3 DNA: TGTGCCATCAGTAAACTAGCGGGGGACAATGAGCAGTTCTTC; CDR3 protein: CAISKLAGDNEQFF
clone size: NA; V gene: TRBV6-5; D gene: TRBD1; J gene: TRBJ1-2; CDR3 DNA: TGTGCCAGCAGTCGGACAGGGAACTATGGCTACACCTTC; CDR3 protein: CASSRTGNYGYTF
clone size: NA; V gene: TRBV24-1; D gene: NA; J gene: TRBJ2-1; CDR3 DNA: TGTGCCACCAGTGATCCGACGACCGGGACACTGGCCTACAATGAGCAGTTCTTC; CDR3 protein: CATSDPTTGTLAYNEQFF
clone size: NA; V gene: TRBV30; D gene: TRBD2; J gene: TRBJ2-1; CDR3 DNA: TGTGCCTGGAGTGTTCCTAGCGGGAGGGCGGCCTACAATGAGCAGTTCTTC; CDR3 protein: CAWSVPSGRAAYNEQFF
clone size: NA; V gene: TRBV2; D gene: NA; J gene: TRBJ1-1; CDR3 DNA: TGTGCCAGCAGTGAAGAAAGAGTTTACACTGAAGCTTTCTTT; CDR3 protein: CASSEERVYTEAFF
clone size: once; V gene: TRBV30; D gene: NA; J gene: TRBJ1-4; CDR3 DNA: TGTGCCTGGAGTACAGGATTTAAGGGGGAAAAACTGTTTTTT; CDR3 protein: CAWSTGFKGEKLFF
clone size: NA; V gene: TRBV21-1; D gene: NA; J gene: TRBJ1-2; CDR3 DNA: TGTGCCAGCACCGGACAGCGGATCTATGGCTACACCTTC; CDR3 protein: CASTGQRIYGYTF
clone size: NA; V gene: TRBV6-1; D gene: NA; J gene: TRBJ1-5; CDR3 DNA: TGTGCCAGCAGTGAGCAGGGGCGTCAGCCCCAGCATTTT; CDR3 protein: CASSEQGRQPQHF
clone size: NA; V gene: TRBV5-6; D gene: NA; J gene: TRBJ1-4; CDR3 DNA: TGTGCCAGCAGCTTGGCCGGAGGGAGTGAAAAACTGTTTTTT; CDR3 protein: CASSLAGGSEKLFF
clone size: NA; V gene: TRBV9; D gene: TRBD2; J gene: TRBJ2-3; CDR3 DNA: TGTGCCAGCAGTCTTGGGACTAGCGGCTTCACAGATACGCAGTATTTT; CDR3 protein: CASSLGTSGFTDTQYF
clone size: NA; V gene: TRBV7-3; D gene: TRBD1; J gene: TRBJ1-2; CDR3 DNA: TGTGCCAGCAGCTTCGACAGGGCAAGTGGCTACACCTTC; CDR3 protein: CASSFDRASGYTF
clone size: NA; V gene: TRBV6-5; D gene: NA; J gene: TRBJ1-6; CDR3 DNA: TGTGCCAGCAGTCAAATCCGGGGGAATTCACCCCTCCACTTT; CDR3 protein: CASSQIRGNSPLHF
clone size: NA; V gene: TRBV5-1; D gene: TRBD1; J gene: TRBJ1-4; CDR3 DNA: TGCGCCAGCAGCTTGACAGGGGCGTGGGGAAGTAATGAAAAACTGTTTTTT; CDR3 protein: CASSLTGAWGSNEKLFF
clone size: few; V gene: TRBV18; D gene: NA; J gene: TRBJ1-5; CDR3 DNA: TGTGCCAGCTCACCCCCAGGGAGGGGAAATCAGCCCCAGCATTTT; CDR3 protein: CASSPPGRGNQPQHF
clone size: NA; V gene: TRBV9; D gene: NA; J gene: TRBJ2-2; CDR3 DNA: TGTGCCAGCAGCGTAGAGCAGGTTAACACCGGGGAGCTGTTTTTT; CDR3 protein: CASSVEQVNTGELFF
clone size: NA; V gene: TRBV24-1; D gene: TRBD1; J gene: TRBJ2-2; CDR3 DNA: TGTGCCACCAGTGATTTGGGACAGGATTGGACCGGGGAGCTGTTTTTT; CDR3 protein: CATSDLGQDWTGELFF
clone size: NA; V gene: TRBV19; D gene: NA; J gene: TRBJ2-6; CDR3 DNA: TGTGCCACCAGACAGGCCGTTGCTGGGGCCAACGTCCTGACTTTC; CDR3 protein: CATRQAVAGANVLTF
clone size: NA; V gene: TRBV30; D gene: NA; J gene: TRBJ1-4; CDR3 DNA: TGTGCCTGGAGTGTAGGGGGTCAGGGACTGTTTTTT; CDR3 protein: CAWSVGGQGLFF
clone size: NA; V gene: TRBV7-3; D gene: NA; J gene: TRBJ1-1; CDR3 DNA: TGTGCCAGCAGCTTAGTAGGCGGAAGCTCTGAAGCTTTCTTT; CDR3 protein: CASSLVGGSSEAFF
clone size: NA; V gene: TRBV4-3; D gene: NA; J gene: TRBJ1-2; CDR3 DNA: TGCGCCAGCAGCCCGGGGGTCTATACCTCGTATGGCTACACCTTC; CDR3 protein: CASSPGVYTSYGYTF
clone size: NA; V gene: TRBV28; D gene: NA; J gene: TRBJ1-6; CDR3 DNA: TGTGCCAGCAGAGCTACCTCGGGGGGGTATAATTCACCCCTCCACTTT; CDR3 protein: CASRATSGGYNSPLHF
clone size: NA; V gene: TRBV28; D gene: TRBD2; J gene: TRBJ2-1; CDR3 DNA: TGTGCCAGCAGTTTTGCGGGGGGGCGTTTGGGTAATGAGCAGTTCTTC; CDR3 protein: CASSFAGGRLGNEQFF
clone size: NA; V gene: TRBV10-1; D gene: TRBD2; J gene: TRBJ2-1; CDR3 DNA: TGCGCCAGCAGTCCTTCGGGACTACCAGTGGAGCAGTTCTTC; CDR3 protein: CASSPSGLPVEQFF
clone size: NA; V gene: TRBV6-6; D gene: NA; J gene: TRBJ1-1; CDR3 DNA: TGTGCCAGCAGTGTAGACAGGAACACTGAAGCTTTCTTT; CDR3 protein: CASSVDRNTEAFF
clone size: NA; V gene: TRBV5-1; D gene: NA; J gene: TRBJ1-2; CDR3 DNA: TGCGCCAGCAGCTTGGACAGGGTTGACTATGGCTACACCTTC; CDR3 protein: CASSLDRVDYGYTF
clone size: NA; V gene: TRBV28; D gene: TRBD1; J gene: TRBJ2-5; CDR3 DNA: TGTGCCAGCAGTTTAGGAGGACAGGGGTCGGAGACCCAGTACTTC; CDR3 protein: CASSLGGQGSETQYF
clone size: few; V gene: TRBV4-1; D gene: NA; J gene: TRBJ1-2; CDR3 DNA: TGCGCCAGCAGCCTGAGGGATAACTATGGCTACACCTTC; CDR3 protein: CASSLRDNYGYTF
clone size: NA; V gene: TRBV2; D gene: NA; J gene: TRBJ2-1; CDR3 DNA: TGTGCCAGCAGCAAGCAGGGATTCAATGAGCAGTTCTTC; CDR3 protein: CASSKQGFNEQFF
clone size: NA; V gene: TRBV30; D gene: NA; J gene: TRBJ2-7; CDR3 DNA: TGTGCCTGGAGCGCCGCGGCGAGCCGAAATTACGAGCAGTACTTC; CDR3 protein: CAWSAAASRNYEQYF
clone size: once; V gene: TRBV28; D gene: NA; J gene: TRBJ1-2; CDR3 DNA: TGTGCCAGCGGCGGCCGACAGGGCTACACCTTC; CDR3 protein: CASGGRQGYTF
clone size: NA; V gene: TRBV28; D gene: TRBD2; J gene: TRBJ2-2; CDR3 DNA: TGTGCCAGCAGTTTACGGGGGGACACCGGGGAGCTGTTTTTT; CDR3 protein: CASSLRGDTGELFF
clone size: NA; V gene: TRBV11-2; D gene: TRBD1; J gene: TRBJ2-7; CDR3 DNA: TGTGCCAGCAGCTTCAACCGGGGACAGATCTACGAGCAGTACTTC; CDR3 protein: CASSFNRGQIYEQYF
clone size: NA; V gene: TRBV3-1/TRBV3-2; D gene: TRBD1; J gene: TRBJ1-1; CDR3 DNA: TGTGCCAGCAGCCAAGATTCATTGAGGGGACAGGGAAACACTGAAGCTTTCTTT; CDR3 protein: CASSQDSLRGQGNTEAFF
clone size: NA; V gene: TRBV11-2; D gene: TRBD1; J gene: TRBJ2-7; CDR3 DNA: TGTGCCAGCAGCTTACGGACAGGGGTCTACGAGCAGTACTTC; CDR3 protein: CASSLRTGVYEQYF
clone size: NA; V gene: TRBV28; D gene: NA; J gene: TRBJ1-2; CDR3 DNA: TGTGCCAGCAGTCGCCCCTTACTGTACCTCTATGGCTACACCTTC; CDR3 protein: CASSRPLLYLYGYTF
clone size: NA; V gene: TRBV27; D gene: NA; J gene: TRBJ2-6; CDR3 DNA: TGTGCCAGCAGTTTACGGACTGTGAGCTCTGGGGCCAACGTCCTGACTTTC; CDR3 protein: CASSLRTVSSGANVLTF
clone size: NA; V gene: TRBV6-5; D gene: NA; J gene: TRBJ1-2; CDR3 DNA: TGTGCCAGCAGTCCTCTGGCTTCTAACTATGGCTACACCTTC; CDR3 protein: CASSPLASNYGYTF
clone size: NA; V gene: TRBV5-1; D gene: TRBD2; J gene: TRBJ2-7; CDR3 DNA: TGCGCCAGCAGCCTTAGGACCCTGGGAGGGGCCTACGAGCAGTACTTC; CDR3 protein: CASSLRTLGGAYEQYF
clone size: NA; V gene: TRBV7-2; D gene: NA; J gene: TRBJ2-5; CDR3 DNA: TGTGCCAGCAGCCAAGGGGGTGGTCACCAAGAGACCCAGTACTTC; CDR3 protein: CASSQGGGHQETQYF
clone size: NA; V gene: TRBV5-1; D gene: NA; J gene: TRBJ2-3; CDR3 DNA: TGCGCCAGCAGCCCCGGGGGGCGGGCCGGGCCAGATACGCAGTATTTT; CDR3 protein: CASSPGGRAGPDTQYF